This T cell receptor beta chain derives from a study of cytomegalovirus exposure and HLA in healthy donors. Overall study results and limits: Under in vitro conditions, three CMV-associated chains were confirmed as specific for CMV antigens.

Profiling relied on immunoSEQ multiplex PCR, and the TCRdb table lists in-frame clones only, not all of them. The repertoire holds roughly 50,000 clones, with 90% to 95% as singletons. With V trimmed by 7 bases and J by 0 bases, 5 bases remained unmatched. The germline V gene encodes CDR1 SNHLY and CDR2 FYNNEI. The CDR3 is 14 residues long. The 120-subject validation cohort, separate from the roughly 700-subject first cohort, included the donors. Turning to this clone: Its antigen is not identified.

Material for sequencing was PBMCs. The receptor was derived from a woman aged 18-30 years in good health and CMV-seropositive. The rearrangement links TRBV2 to TRBJ2-7, with 8 positions matching TRBD2. CDR3 sequence (DNA): TGTGCCAGCAAAGGGGGACTAGACTCCTACGAGCAGTACTTC. Protein: CASKGGLDSYEQYF.